The 30 T cell receptor beta chains below all came from one sample that was sequenced in a study of cytomegalovirus exposure and HLA in healthy donors. 13 Jbeta primers and 60 Vbeta primers were used for the PCR. TCRdb's copy holds only in-frame clones and misses some; the assay was immunoSEQ multiplex PCR. This sample's clone table lists about 130,000 clones. Sequencing used PBMCs. Receptors originate from a woman between 35 and 50 years old in good health and CMV-seropositive.

V usage is TRBV5-4 and J usage is TRBJ2-7; D perhaps matches TRBD1 (6 bases). The germline V and J ends were trimmed by 2 bases and 0 bases, with 12 bases remaining between them. Germline loops: CDR1 SGHNT, CDR2 YYREEE (reference sequence). The CDR3 contains 15 residues. In nucleotides, the CDR3 is TGTGCCAGCAGCTTAGGCAGGGGAGTCTCCTACGAGCAGTACTTC. Protein product: CASSLGRGVSYEQYF.

The V and J genes are TRBV9 and TRBJ2-5, with 10 bases lining up with TRBD2. CDR3 size: 14 residues. CDR1 SGDLS and CDR2 YYNGEE come from the germline V gene. J lost 9 bases, V lost 3 bases, and 8 bases had no gene match. In nucleotides, the CDR3 is TGTGCCAGCAGCGCGACGACTAGCGGGTCCGCCCAGTACTTC. It codes for CASSATTSGSAQYF.

This chain links TRBV4-1 with TRBJ2-2, with 8 bases fitting TRBD1. Germline V gene lookup returns CDR1 MGHRA and CDR2 YSYEKL. V lost 1 base and J lost 0; bases outside the gene matches: 4. CDR3 size: 17 residues. The CDR3 sequence: CASSQGQGTTNTGELFF. As DNA, the CDR3 is TGCGCCAGCAGCCAAGGACAGGGGACCACGAACACCGGGGAGCTGTTTTTT.

The genes are TRBV19 and TRBJ2-7; D is possibly TRBD1 (5 bases). Between the trimmed V and J ends, which lost 2 bases and 0 bases, there was a span of 11 bases. Germline loops: CDR1 LNHDA, CDR2 SQIVND (reference sequence). This CDR3 contains 15 residues. This CDR3 reads CASSIWGRSSYEQYF. CDR3 nucleotide sequence: TGTGCCAGTAGTATATGGGGCAGGTCCTCCTACGAGCAGTACTTC.

J is TRBJ2-7 and V is TRBV11-1; 10 nucleotides line up with TRBD2. Germline CDR1 reads SGHAT; CDR2 reads FQDESV (reference sequence). CDR3 size: 15 residues. Trimming took 5 bases from V and 1 from J; bases not matched to a gene: 5. The CDR3 bases are TGTGCCAGCAGCCCCGGGACTAGCGTTTCCTACGAGCAGTACTTC. Protein sequence: CASSPGTSVSYEQYF. The full variable domain, its missing parts supplied by reference TRBV11-1 and TRBJ2-7, is EAEVAQSPRYKITEKSQAVAFWCDPISGHATLYWYRQILGQGPELLVQFQDESVVDDSQLPKDRFSAERLKGVDSTLKIQPAELGDSAMYLCASSPGTSVSYEQYFGPGTRLTVT.

The chain couples TRBV19 to TRBJ2-1; 9 bases are shared with TRBD2. J lost 6 bases, V lost 4 bases, and 1 base had no gene match. This CDR3 is built from 13 residues. Per the germline V gene, CDR1 is LNHDA and CDR2 is SQIVND (reference sequence). In DNA form, the CDR3 reads TGTGCCAGTAGTACGACTAGCGGCAATGAGCAGTTCTTC. Protein product: CASSTTSGNEQFF.

The V and J genes are TRBV15 and TRBJ2-3; D uncertain. Trimming left V 0 bases short and J 0 bases short, with 10 bases between. The germline CDR1 and CDR2 sequences are LNHNV and YYDKDF (reference sequence). CDR3 length: 16 amino acids. The CDR3 nucleotides are TGTGCCACCAGCAGAGACTACGGTACTAGCACAGATACGCAGTATTTT. Translation gives CATSRDYGTSTDTQYF. Full variable domain (outside the CDR3, taken from reference TRBV15 and TRBJ2-3): DAMVIQNPRYQVTQFGKPVTLSCSQTLNHNVMYWYQQKSSQAPKLLFHYYDKDFNNEADTPDNFQSRRPNTSFCFLDIRSPGLGDTAMYLCATSRDYGTSTDTQYFGPGTRLTVL.

J is TRBJ2-7 and V is TRBV15; 11 bases map to TRBD2. Germline V gene sequence: CDR1 LNHNV, CDR2 YYDKDF (reference sequence). Trimming cost V 5 bases and J 3 bases; bases outside gene matches: 6. This CDR3 contains 15 residues. The CDR3 sequence is CATSPTSGSHYEQYF. DNA of the CDR3: TGTGCCACCAGCCCCACTAGCGGGAGTCACTACGAGCAGTACTTC.

The V call is TRBV28, the J call TRBJ2-2; possibly TRBD2 for D (6 bases). With 1 base removed from V and 4 bases from J, the gap between germline ends came to 13 bases. The CDR3 has 16 residues. Germline values: CDR1 MDHEN, CDR2 SYDVKM. The CDR3 DNA is TGTGCCAGCAGTTTATCCCGACTAGAGGGCACCGGGGAGCTGTTTTTT. It encodes CASSLSRLEGTGELFF.

The CDR3 DNA reads TGTGCCAGTAGGGGACTAGCGGGTTACAATGAGCAGTTCTTC. This sequence encodes CASRGLAGYNEQFF. The chain recombines TRBV19 with TRBJ2-1, with 12 bases that match TRBD2. The V gene's germline CDR1 is LNHDA and CDR2 SQIVND (reference sequence). This CDR3 is 14 amino acids long. V was pared by 6 bases and J by 4 bases, with 1 base of the junction left unmatched. Based on the CDR3 plus reference TRBV19 and TRBJ2-1, the full variable domain is DGGITQSPKYLFRKEGQNVTLSCEQNLNHDAMYWYRQDPGQGLRLIYYSQIVNDFQKGDIAEGYSVSREKKESFPLTVTSAQKNPTAFYLCASRGLAGYNEQFFGPGTRLTVL.

This chain links TRBV5-6 with TRBJ1-2; D remains ambiguous. Deletions cut 0 bases from V and 6 bases from J, with 15 bases between. In germline, CDR1 is SGHDT, CDR2 YYEEEE. The CDR3 length is 15 residues. The CDR3 loop is CASSLEGSGWDGYTF. DNA for the CDR3: TGTGCCAGCAGCTTGGAGGGATCGGGGTGGGATGGCTACACCTTC.

The genes are TRBV11-2 and TRBJ1-4, with D hard to call. V lost 1 base to trimming and J lost 4 bases, with 10 bases between them. The CDR3 runs 15 residues. Germline CDR1 SGHAT, CDR2 FQNNGV. The CDR3, as DNA: TGTGCCAGCAGCTTAGTAGACAACTTTAATGAAAAACTGTTTTTT. This gives the protein CASSLVDNFNEKLFF.

The chain recombines TRBV28 with TRBJ2-1, with 8 bases identical to TRBD2. Germline values: CDR1 MDHEN, CDR2 SYDVKM. The CDR3 consists of 13 residues. V shed 2 bases, J shed 6 bases, and the junction held 0 bases outside the gene matches. CDR3 sequence (DNA): TGTGCCAGCAGTTTAGGGACTAGCAATGAGCAGTTCTTC. Its protein product is CASSLGTSNEQFF.

The chain recombines TRBV10-3 with TRBJ2-1; D may be TRBD1 (5 bases). The CDR3 runs 18 residues. Looked up from germline, CDR1 is ENHRY and CDR2 is SYGVKD. With 4 bases removed from V and 5 bases from J, the gap between germline ends came to 24 bases. The CDR3 is CAISATGGGATGDNEQFF. The CDR3 DNA sequence: TGTGCCATCAGTGCTACGGGCGGTGGGGCTACCGGAGACAATGAGCAGTTCTTC.

The J gene is TRBJ2-7, the V gene TRBV18; 7 bases are a match to TRBD1. CDR3 size: 15 residues. The ends lost 2 bases at V and 3 bases at J; junction bases unmatched: 7. Germline CDR1 reads KGHSH; CDR2 reads LQKENI. In nucleotides, the CDR3 is TGTGCCAGCTCACCAATAAAGGGGGCGAACTACGAGCAGTACTTC. Protein product: CASSPIKGANYEQYF.

The chain joins TRBV27 to TRBJ2-7; a weak D match, TRBD2 (5 bases). Germline V CDR1 and CDR2: MNHEY, SMNVEV (reference sequence). This CDR3 contains 15 residues. V lost 6 bases to trimming and J lost 1 base, with 16 bases between them. DNA for the CDR3: TGTGCCAGCAGGCCCGGGGTTCTGGGGTCCTACGAGCAGTACTTC. The encoded protein is CASRPGVLGSYEQYF.

This chain links TRBV12-5 with TRBJ2-1; no definite D call. CDR1 is LGHNT and CDR2 is FRNRAP in the germline V gene. Trimming took off 4 bases at V and 5 bases at J, with 9 bases between the two ends. This CDR3 region has 13 residues. CDR3 nucleotides: TGTGCTAGTGGTTCTCCCCCCGACAATGAGCAGTTCTTC. It translates to CASGSPPDNEQFF.

This chain joins TRBV11-3 and TRBJ2-1, with D perhaps matching TRBD2 (7 bases). This CDR3 contains 14 residues. Trimming cost V 3 bases and J 6 bases, with 12 bases left between them. CDR1 and CDR2 from the germline V gene are SGHNT and YENEEA. CDR3 in amino acids: CASSLGEGGNEQFF. CDR3 nucleotides: TGTGCCAGCAGCTTGGGGGAGGGGGGCAATGAGCAGTTCTTC.

The V gene is TRBV4-1, the J gene TRBJ2-3; 8 bases are shared with TRBD2. The CDR3 consists of 16 residues. Per the germline V gene, CDR1 is MGHRA and CDR2 is YSYEKL. Unmatched junction bases numbered 8, after V lost 1 base and J lost 5 bases. The CDR3 DNA reads TGCGCCAGCAGCCAAGGAGCGGGAGAACCCAGAGATACGCAGTATTTT. Amino acids: CASSQGAGEPRDTQYF.

J is TRBJ2-5 and V is TRBV29-1, with unresolved D. The CDR3 length is 12 residues. Germline lookup yields CDR1 SQVTM and CDR2 ANQGSEA. V was trimmed by 4 bases and J by 1 base, leaving 7 bases between them. The CDR3 nucleotides read TGCAGCGTTGGGGCAGGCCAAGAGACCCAGTACTTC. The encoded protein is CSVGAGQETQYF.

CDR3 loop: CASSFGTGYEQYF. The CDR3 DNA follows: TGTGCCAGCAGCTTTGGGACAGGGTACGAGCAGTACTTC. The gene calls are TRBV11-2 and TRBJ2-7, with 9 bases that match TRBD1. Per the germline V gene, CDR1 is SGHAT and CDR2 is FQNNGV. V lost 3 bases to trimming and J lost 4 bases; unmatched junction nucleotides: 1. This CDR3 comprises 13 residues.

The chain uses TRBV5-5 and TRBJ2-7; 8 bases align to TRBD1. The J segment lost 2 bases and the V segment lost 1 base, leaving 5 bases of the junction unmatched. Germline V gives CDR1 SGHKS, CDR2 YYEKEE (reference sequence). The CDR3 contains 15 residues. The CDR3 here is CASSLQGASTYEQYF. CDR3 bases: TGTGCCAGCAGCTTGCAGGGGGCTTCGACCTACGAGCAGTACTTC.

The rearrangement uses TRBV7-9 and TRBJ2-1, with D unresolved. Germline V gives CDR1 SEHNR, CDR2 FQNEAQ (reference sequence). The CDR3 length is 11 residues. The ends were cut back, 6 bases at V and 5 bases at J, with 5 bases in the middle. CDR3 sequence (DNA): TGTGCCAGCAGACGCGACAATGAGCAGTTCTTC. This gives the protein CASRRDNEQFF.

The chain has TRBV21-1 and TRBJ2-1; the table's D gene call, TRBD1, was not cross checked with the DNA. TRBV21-1 has pseudogene status. The CDR3 runs 17 residues. The CDR3 loop reads CASSKGQGQSSYNEQFF. CDR3 nucleotide sequence: TGTGCCAGCAGCAAAGGGCAGGGCCAGAGCTCCTACAATGAGCAGTTCTTC.

The V call is TRBV7-2, the J call TRBJ2-1; D is uncertain. V was cut by 3 bases and J by 4 bases, with 13 bases left in between. The CDR3 covers 15 residues. Per germline, CDR1 SGHTA and CDR2 FQGNSA. Here the CDR3 reads CASSLETAGYNEQFF. The CDR3 DNA reads as TGTGCCAGCAGCTTGGAGACGGCTGGTTACAATGAGCAGTTCTTC.

This chain joins TRBV9 and TRBJ2-5; 7 bases are a match to TRBD1. Germline V gene lookup returns CDR1 SGDLS and CDR2 YYNGEE. Germline trimming cut 2 bases from V and 10 bases from J; bases unmatched to any gene: 11. The CDR3 covers 14 residues. The CDR3 spells CASSVDPEGGYQYF. The CDR3, as DNA: TGTGCCAGCAGCGTTGATCCGGAAGGGGGCTACCAGTACTTC.

The rearrangement joins TRBV14 to TRBJ1-3; 7 bases match TRBD1. The CDR3 is 15 amino acids. Trimming took 3 bases from V and 0 from J; bases not matched to a gene: 2. Germline V gives CDR1 SGHDN, CDR2 FVKESK. CDR3 loop: CASSQTGFSGNTIYF. The CDR3, as DNA: TGTGCCAGCAGCCAGACAGGGTTCTCTGGAAACACCATATATTTT.

The rearrangement uses TRBV6-6 and TRBJ2-4; TRBD2 is a possible D gene (6 bases). V lost 5 bases, J lost 2 bases, and 13 bases lay in between. In germline, CDR1 is MNHNY, CDR2 SVGAGI (reference sequence). CDR3 size: 15 residues. For the CDR3, the DNA is TGTGCCAGCAGTGGTGAGGGACTCCCCAAAAACATTCAGTACTTC. Translating gives CASSGEGLPKNIQYF.

The J gene is TRBJ2-7, the V gene TRBV4-3, with a weak D call TRBD1 (5 bases). This CDR3 has 14 residues. V was clipped by 3 bases and J by 7 bases, with 16 bases between them. Germline CDR1 is LGHNA and CDR2 is YSLEER. The CDR3 is CASSQGRVKLEQYF. The CDR3 DNA sequence: TGCGCCAGCAGCCAGGGCAGGGTTAAGTTGGAGCAGTACTTC.

The chain is built from TRBV11-2 and TRBJ2-7, with D possibly matching TRBD2 (5 bases). Germline-derived CDR1 and CDR2 are SGHAT and FQNNGV. The CDR3 is 11 amino acids. Trimming removed 7 bases from V and 7 bases from J, with 11 bases in between. The CDR3 spells CASTPSGEQYF. CDR3 DNA: TGTGCCAGCACCCCGTCGGGAGAGCAGTACTTC.